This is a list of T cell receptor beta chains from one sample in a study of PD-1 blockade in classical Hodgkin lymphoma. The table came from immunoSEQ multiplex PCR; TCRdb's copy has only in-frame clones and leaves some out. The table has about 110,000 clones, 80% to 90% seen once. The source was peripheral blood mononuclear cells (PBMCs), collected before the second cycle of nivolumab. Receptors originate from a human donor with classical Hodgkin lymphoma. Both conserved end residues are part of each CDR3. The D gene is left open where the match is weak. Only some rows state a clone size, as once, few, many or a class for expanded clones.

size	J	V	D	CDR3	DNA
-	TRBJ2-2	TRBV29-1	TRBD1	CSAGNRDRVTGELFF	TGCAGCGCTGGGAACCGGGACAGGGTTACCGGGGAGCTGTTTTTT
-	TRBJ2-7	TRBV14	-	CASSQLQWGAGYEQYF	TGTGCCAGCAGCCAATTACAATGGGGGGCTGGATACGAGCAGTACTTC
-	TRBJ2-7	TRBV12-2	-	CASRLEGTREPKKSYEQYF	TGTGCAAGTCGCTTAGAAGGGACCAGGGAACCCAAAAAATCATACGAGCAGTACTTC
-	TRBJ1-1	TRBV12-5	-	CASGLVGTPEGAFF	TGTGCTAGTGGTTTGGTAGGGACACCCGAGGGAGCTTTCTTT
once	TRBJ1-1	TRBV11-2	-	CASSRIMDTEAFF	TGTGCCAGCAGCCGGATAATGGACACTGAAGCTTTCTTT
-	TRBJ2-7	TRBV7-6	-	CASSLESSYEQYF	TGTGCCAGCAGCTTAGAAAGCAGCTACGAGCAGTACTTC
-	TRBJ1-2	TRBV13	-	CASSSTFWTSPPATGYTF	TGTGCCAGCAGCTCCACGTTTTGGACATCTCCTCCCGCGACTGGCTACACCTTC
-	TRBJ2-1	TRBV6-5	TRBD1	CASQQGNEQFF	TGTGCCTCACAACAGGGGAATGAGCAGTTCTTC
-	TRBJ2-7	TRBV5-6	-	CASSPPIGVGPIEQYF	TGTGCCAGCAGCCCACCCATAGGGGTAGGCCCCATCGAGCAGTACTTC
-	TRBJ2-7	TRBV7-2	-	CASGGIYSEQYF	TGTGCCAGCGGTGGGATTTACTCCGAGCAGTACTTC
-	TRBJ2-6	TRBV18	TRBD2	CASSPPSGEGVANVLTF	TGTGCCAGCTCACCACCCTCTGGGGAGGGCGTGGCCAACGTCCTGACTTTC
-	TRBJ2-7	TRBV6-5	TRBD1	CASKDRGTDYEQYF	TGTGCCAGTAAGGACAGGGGAACGGACTACGAGCAGTACTTC
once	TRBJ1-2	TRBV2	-	CASSEGRTGYTF	TGTGCCAGCAGTGAGGGCAGGACCGGCTACACCTTC